Listed below are T cell receptor beta chains from one sample, sequenced in a study of CD8 T cell repertoires and HIV-1 epitope variants. These receptors lack a known antigen. TCRdb's copy holds only in-frame clones and misses some; the assay was immunoSEQ multiplex PCR. The profile covers over 5,000 clones, with less than 75% appearing a single time and 35% to 55% taken by the ten largest. Sequencing used cultured CD8+ T cells derived from PBMCs. Receptors were obtained from a male donor with HIV. CDR3s include the opening cysteine and the closing phenylalanine or tryptophan. The D gene is left open where the match is weak. Clone size is stated in some rows and not others, as once, few, many or a class when expanded.

v_call	clone_size	d_call	j_call	cdr3_nt	cdr3_aa
TRBV10-3	few	-	TRBJ2-3	TGTGCCATCAGTGAGGTTAACAGGGGGGGACCGTCAGATACGCAGTATTTT	CAISEVNRGGPSDTQYF
TRBV28	-	-	TRBJ1-1	TGTGCCAGCAGTTTGATCAGGGAAGATTTGAACACTGAAGCTTTCTTT	CASSLIREDLNTEAFF
TRBV5-1	-	-	TRBJ2-6	TGCGCCAGCAGCTCTCAGAGCTCTGGGGCCAACGTCCTGACTTTC	CASSSQSSGANVLTF
TRBV7-9	-	-	TRBJ1-3	TGTGCCAGCAGCTTTCTCCGGGACACCCGCTCTGGAAACACCATATATTTT	CASSFLRDTRSGNTIYF
TRBV6-5	-	-	TRBJ2-2	TGTGCCAGTAGGTTGTCGGACTATAACACCGGGGAGCTGTTTTTT	CASRLSDYNTGELFF
TRBV19	-	TRBD2	TRBJ2-3	TGTGCCAGTAGTATGCTAGCGGGAACGGTGTTAACAGATACGCAGTATTTT	CASSMLAGTVLTDTQYF
TRBV4-3	-	TRBD2	TRBJ2-1	TGCGCCAGCAGCCAAGATCCTAGCGGGGTTTCCAGTGAGCAGTTCTTC	CASSQDPSGVSSEQFF
TRBV6-1	-	TRBD1	TRBJ2-7	TGTGCCAGCAGTCCTACCGGGACAGCTACCTACGAGCAGTACTTC	CASSPTGTATYEQYF
TRBV11-2	-	TRBD1	TRBJ2-1	TGTGCCAGCAGCTTAGTCAGGGGGATTTTAAATGGGCAGTTCTTC	CASSLVRGILNGQFF
TRBV19	-	-	TRBJ1-1	TGTGCCAGTTCACCGGGAGGGGCTAACACTGAAGCTTTCTTT	CASSPGGANTEAFF
TRBV28	-	TRBD1	TRBJ1-2	TGTGCCAGCAGTCCTCGCCAAACAGGGGTGGGCTACACCTTC	CASSPRQTGVGYTF
TRBV4-1	once	-	TRBJ1-1	TGCGCCAGCAGCCAAGAAGTCAGGGGCGGAGCTTTCTTT	CASSQEVRGGAFF
TRBV4-3	few	TRBD2	TRBJ2-1	TGCGCCAGCAGCCAAGACACTAGCGGGCGCTACAATGAGCAGTTCTTC	CASSQDTSGRYNEQFF
TRBV5-8	few	-	TRBJ1-2	TGTGCCAGCAGCTCCAGCCGATATGGCTACACCTTC	CASSSSRYGYTF
TRBV27	-	-	TRBJ2-7	TGTGCCAGCAGTTTATCGACAGTGGGGGAGCAGTACTTC	CASSLSTVGEQYF
TRBV5-1	-	-	TRBJ1-5	TGCGCCAGCAGCTTGGCGGGTCATCAGCCCCAGCATTTT	CASSLAGHQPQHF
TRBV4-1	-	-	TRBJ1-4	TGCGCCAGCAGCCCTACCGTTGGACGAGCCGATGAAAAACTGTTTTTT	CASSPTVGRADEKLFF
TRBV19	-	TRBD2	TRBJ2-1	TGTGCCAGTAGCGGGTTGGCGGGGGGTGTTGAGCAGTTCTTC	CASSGLAGGVEQFF
TRBV9	-	-	TRBJ1-3	TGTGCCAGCACCAGGACGGGATATGAAAACACCATATATTTT	CASTRTGYENTIYF
TRBV7-2	-	-	TRBJ2-7	TGTGCCAGCAGCTTAGAAGACGGAAACTACGAGCAGTACTTC	CASSLEDGNYEQYF
TRBV6-5	-	-	TRBJ2-2	TGTGCCAGCAGTCCCCCGACTAGTGGGGCCGGGGAGCTGTTTTTT	CASSPPTSGAGELFF
TRBV6-5	-	-	TRBJ1-1	TGTGCCAGCAGTTACTCGGAGAACACTGAAGCTTTCTTT	CASSYSENTEAFF
TRBV7-8	-	-	TRBJ1-1	TGTGCCAGCAGCCCCGGCCTCGGTGGAGTAGGTGAAGCTTTCTTT	CASSPGLGGVGEAFF
TRBV30	-	-	TRBJ2-7	TGTGCCGGGGACCTCACAGGGTCCGAGCAGTACTTC	CAGDLTGSEQYF
TRBV2	few	-	TRBJ1-6	TGTGCCAGCAGTGAAGACACATCACCCCTCCACTTT	CASSEDTSPLHF
TRBV28	-	TRBD1	TRBJ2-1	TGTGCCAGCAGTGCCACAGGGGGCGACTCATATGAGCAGTTCTTC	CASSATGGDSYEQFF
TRBV4-2	-	-	TRBJ1-5	TGTGCCAGCAGCCAAGTAAGACCAGGAGGTAGCAATCAGCCCCAGCATTTT	CASSQVRPGGSNQPQHF
TRBV29-1	-	TRBD2	TRBJ2-2	TGCAGCGTTGGAGCGGGAGGGCACTTGTTTTTT	CSVGAGGHLFF
TRBV9	once	-	TRBJ2-3	TGTGCCAGCAGCGACCCAACAGATACGCAGTATTTT	CASSDPTDTQYF
TRBV14	-	-	TRBJ2-1	TGTGCCAGCAGCACCTGGGACATAAATGAGCAGTTCTTC	CASSTWDINEQFF
TRBV6-6	-	TRBD1	TRBJ2-7	TGTGCCAGCAGACAGGGGGCTTCCTCCTACGAGCAGTACTTC	CASRQGASSYEQYF
TRBV5-1	large	-	TRBJ2-7	TGCGCCAGCAGCCCTGAGTTGGATTACTACGAGCAGTACTTC	CASSPELDYYEQYF
TRBV6-5	-	-	TRBJ2-3	TGTGCCAGCAGTTACAGTGACCCCCTCACAGATACGCAGTATTTT	CASSYSDPLTDTQYF
TRBV19	-	-	TRBJ2-3	TGTGCCAGTAGTGGGGACACAGATACGCAGTATTTT	CASSGDTDTQYF
TRBV9	few	-	TRBJ1-6	TGTGCCAGCAGCCCGCTGGGGGGGCAAGGGAATTCACCCCTCCACTTT	CASSPLGGQGNSPLHF
TRBV19	-	-	TRBJ1-1	TGTGCCAGTGGCGACGGGTACGGCACTGAAGCTTTCTTT	CASGDGYGTEAFF